This T cell receptor (beta chain) appears in the sequencing data of a study of T cell responses to AZD1222 COVID-19 vaccine. Study results and caveats: CD4 TCRs covered the whole spike, strongest at regions 160-218 and 743-854.

A word on this clone: Antigen specificity is unknown.

The trim removed 2 bases at V and 3 bases at J, leaving 7 bases unmatched. The germline V gene has CDR1 SGDLS and CDR2 YYNGEE. This CDR3 is built from 16 residues. Clones were read by immunoSEQ multiplex PCR, and TCRdb kept only the in-frame ones, dropping some. In the table there are 140,000 to 150,000 clones, 92% of which are singletons. The sample was peripheral blood, taken on day 0 of AZD1222 vaccination. The receptor was isolated from an adult in good health. The rearrangement uses TRBV9 and TRBJ2-1, with 8 bases matching TRBD2. The CDR3 nucleotides read TGTGCCAGCAGCGTCCTCGGGAGGGCCTTCTACAATGAGCAGTTCTTC. Protein product: CASSVLGRAFYNEQFF.